This TCR beta chain was recovered during a study of blood T cell repertoires in COVID-19. Generated by immunoSEQ multiplex PCR, the TCRdb table keeps only in-frame clones and is missing some. The table records roughly 250,000 clones, under 90% of them present only once. CDR3 length: 14 amino acids. Germline trimming cut 8 bases from V and 7 bases from J; bases unmatched to any gene: 11. Germline CDR1 and CDR2: LNHDA and SQIVND (reference sequence). The sequence derives from a woman between 40 and 50 years old who had been exposed to COVID-19. The rearrangement joins TRBV19 to TRBJ2-3, with TRBD2 matching over 8 bases. Sequencing was performed on PBMCs or T cells enriched from blood (not recorded which). CDR3 protein: CASGWGSGGYTQYF. CDR3 DNA sequence: TGTGCCAGTGGGTGGGGAAGCGGGGGCTATACGCAGTATTTT.